This TCR beta chain appears in the sequencing data of a study of blood T cell repertoires in COVID-19. This clone was seen only once. CDR1 is SGHVS, CDR2 FQNEAQ, per germline. CDR3 length: 16 residues. Losses at the gene ends were 3 bases for V and 2 bases for J; bases not matched to a gene: 0. Sequencing used immunoSEQ multiplex PCR; TCRdb keeps in-frame clones, though not all of them. The data contain a few hundred thousand clones, 90% of them seen just once; the ten biggest clones take up around 2.3%. Seattle patient enrollment occurred during active infection, with longitudinal follow-up thereafter.

This receptor was taken from a woman aged 60-75 years with COVID-19, enrolled during active disease. The specimen sequenced was peripheral blood. The chain carries TRBV7-8 and TRBJ2-1, with 14 bases identical to TRBD2. CDR3 in DNA: TGTGCCAGCAGCTTGACTAGCGGGGGGGCCTACAATGAGCAGTTCTTC. It codes for CASSLTSGGAYNEQFF.